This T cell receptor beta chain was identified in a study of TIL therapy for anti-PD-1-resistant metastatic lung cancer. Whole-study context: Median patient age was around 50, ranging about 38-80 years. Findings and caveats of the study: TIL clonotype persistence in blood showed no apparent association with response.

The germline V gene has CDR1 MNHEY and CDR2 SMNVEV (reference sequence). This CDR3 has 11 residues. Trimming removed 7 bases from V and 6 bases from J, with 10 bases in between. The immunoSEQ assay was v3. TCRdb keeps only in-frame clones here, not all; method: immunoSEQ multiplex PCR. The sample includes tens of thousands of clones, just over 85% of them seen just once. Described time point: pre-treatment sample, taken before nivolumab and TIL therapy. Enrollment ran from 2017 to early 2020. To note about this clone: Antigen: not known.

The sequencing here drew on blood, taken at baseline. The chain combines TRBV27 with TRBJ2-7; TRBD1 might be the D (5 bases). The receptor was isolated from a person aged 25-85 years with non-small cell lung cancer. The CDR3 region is CASTQGSEQYF. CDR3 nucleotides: TGTGCCAGCACCCAGGGATCCGAGCAGTACTTC.